This is a list of T cell receptor beta chains from one sample in a study of T cell responses to AZD1222 COVID-19 vaccine. Sequenced by immunoSEQ multiplex PCR; TCRdb stores in-frame clones only, minus some. Of 120,000 or so clones listed, about 88% are singletons. Specimen: peripheral blood, collected on day 0 of AZD1222 vaccination. These receptors all come from an adult in good health. CDR3s include the opening cysteine and the closing phenylalanine or tryptophan. Fields, in order: J gene, V gene, D gene, CDR3 protein. The D gene is left open where the match is weak.

TRBJ1-1 TRBV6-5 . CASSRFELSNTEAFF
TRBJ1-1 TRBV10-3 TRBD1 CAIRGTGGMAFF
TRBJ1-3 TRBV19 . CASSIGTAGPGNTIYF
TRBJ1-1 TRBV7-9 . CASSLVRGEWEDTEAFF
TRBJ2-1 TRBV6-1 TRBD2 CASSEDFGAGTSRSREQFF
TRBJ1-5 TRBV4-1 . CASSPLSDGQPQHF
TRBJ1-1 TRBV3-1/TRBV3-2 . CASSQDNRARRAFF
TRBJ1-4 TRBV2 . CASSNQGGYGEKLFF
TRBJ1-1 TRBV29-1 . CSSDGGRRTEAFF
TRBJ1-3 TRBV7-2 . CASSFDRSSGNTIYF
TRBJ1-2 TRBV5-6 . CASSGRTDFYGYTF
TRBJ1-1 TRBV24-1 . CATSATGLSEAFF
TRBJ2-1 TRBV6-5 TRBD2 CASRASGGLYNEQFF
TRBJ1-3 TRBV3-1/TRBV3-2 . CASSMGGTGNTIYF
TRBJ1-1 TRBV5-4 . CASSPRGGSAEAFF
TRBJ2-7 TRBV12-5 TRBD2 CASGAKTSGQNPSYEQYF